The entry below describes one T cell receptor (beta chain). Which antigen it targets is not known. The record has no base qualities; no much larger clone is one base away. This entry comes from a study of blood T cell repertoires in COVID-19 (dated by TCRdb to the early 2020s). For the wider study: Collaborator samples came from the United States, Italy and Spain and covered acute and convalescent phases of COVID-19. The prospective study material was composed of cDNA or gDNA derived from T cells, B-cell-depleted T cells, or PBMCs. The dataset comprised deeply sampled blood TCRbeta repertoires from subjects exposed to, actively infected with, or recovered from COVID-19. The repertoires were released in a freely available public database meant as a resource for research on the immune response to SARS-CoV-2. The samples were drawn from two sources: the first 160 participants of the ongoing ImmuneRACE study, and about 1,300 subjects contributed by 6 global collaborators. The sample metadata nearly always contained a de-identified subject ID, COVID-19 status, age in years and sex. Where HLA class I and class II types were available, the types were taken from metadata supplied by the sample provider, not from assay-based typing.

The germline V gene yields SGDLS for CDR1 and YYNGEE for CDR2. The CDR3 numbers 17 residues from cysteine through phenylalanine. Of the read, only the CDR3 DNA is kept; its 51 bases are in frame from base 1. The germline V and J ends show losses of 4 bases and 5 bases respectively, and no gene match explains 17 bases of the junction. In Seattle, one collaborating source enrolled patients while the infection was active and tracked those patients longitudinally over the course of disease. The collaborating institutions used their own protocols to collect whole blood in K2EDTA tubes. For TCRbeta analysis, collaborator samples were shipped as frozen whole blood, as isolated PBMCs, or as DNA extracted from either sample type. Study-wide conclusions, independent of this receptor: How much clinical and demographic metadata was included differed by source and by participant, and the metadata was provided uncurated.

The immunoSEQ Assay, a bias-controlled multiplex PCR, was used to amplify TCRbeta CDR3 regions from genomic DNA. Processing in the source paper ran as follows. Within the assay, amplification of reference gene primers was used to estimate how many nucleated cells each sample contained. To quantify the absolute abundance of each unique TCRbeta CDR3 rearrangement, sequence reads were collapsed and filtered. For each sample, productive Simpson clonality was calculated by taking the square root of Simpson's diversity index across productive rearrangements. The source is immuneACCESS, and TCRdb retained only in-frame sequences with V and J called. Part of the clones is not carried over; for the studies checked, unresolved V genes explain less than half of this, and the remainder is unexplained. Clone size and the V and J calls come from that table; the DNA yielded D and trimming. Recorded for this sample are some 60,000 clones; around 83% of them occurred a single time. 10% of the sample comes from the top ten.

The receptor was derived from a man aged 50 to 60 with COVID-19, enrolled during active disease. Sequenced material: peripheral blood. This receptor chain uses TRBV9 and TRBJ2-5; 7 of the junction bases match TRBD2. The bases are TGTGCCAGCAGCCCCGTGAGCGGAGGAGCGGGACTGGAGACCCAGTACTTC. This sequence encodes CASSPVSGGAGLETQYF.